Below are 29 T cell receptor beta chains sequenced from a single sample in a study of tissue T cells after allogeneic stem cell transplantation. The data were produced by immunoSEQ multiplex PCR, yet TCRdb's version contains in-frame clones alone and is incomplete. The data show about 4,400 clones, with around 60% seen just once and 6.5% to 7.5% held by the top ten. The sample here was left colon tissue, taken at autopsy. The receptor source for this set is a male donor aged 60 or older with lung cancer.

The chain combines TRBV4-3 with TRBJ1-1; no reliable D call. The germline V and J ends were trimmed by 3 bases and 1 base, with 9 bases remaining between them. The germline V gene has CDR1 LGHNA and CDR2 YSLEER. CDR3 length equals 14 residues. CDR3 in DNA: TGCGCCAGCAGCCATGAGGTTAAGAACACTGAAGCTTTCTTT. As protein: CASSHEVKNTEAFF.

V and J are TRBV28 and TRBJ2-7, with D perhaps TRBD1 (6 bases). Germline assignment: CDR1 MDHEN and CDR2 SYDVKM. CDR3 size: 11 residues. Deletions cut 4 bases from V and 9 bases from J, with 10 bases between. The CDR3 DNA is TGTGCCAGCAGTTACACAGGGCGGCAGTACTTC. Translating gives CASSYTGRQYF.

V is TRBV6-1 and J is TRBJ1-2, with 9 bases lining up with TRBD1. The CDR3 is 16 residues long. J was trimmed by 4 bases and V by 3 bases; bases with no gene match: 9. CDR1 and CDR2 (germline): MNHNS, SASEGT. This CDR3 is CASSEAGTGLPYGYTF. CDR3 in DNA: TGTGCCAGCAGTGAGGCCGGGACAGGGCTTCCCTATGGCTACACCTTC.

This clone showed up just a few times. This chain connects TRBV7-6 to TRBJ2-5; 9 nucleotides match TRBD2. CDR3 length equals 15 residues. The germline CDR1 and CDR2 sequences are SGHVS and FNYEAQ. V dropped 10 bases and J dropped 0; count of bases not matched to a gene: 9. The CDR3 loop reads CATTSGLAYQETQYF. DNA for the CDR3: TGTGCCACCACATCGGGACTAGCCTACCAAGAGACCCAGTACTTC.

The genes are TRBV11-2 and TRBJ2-3; D is perhaps TRBD1 (7 bases). This CDR3 has 16 residues. Germline V gene lookup returns CDR1 SGHAT and CDR2 FQNNGV. The V gene lost 5 bases and the J gene lost 2 bases, with 17 bases spanning the gap. The CDR3 reads CASSPIGGTATDTQYF. The CDR3 nucleotides are TGTGCCAGCAGCCCCATAGGAGGGACAGCCACAGATACGCAGTATTTT.

This chain connects TRBV27 to TRBJ2-6; D is ambiguous. Germline CDR1 and CDR2: MNHEY and SMNVEV (reference sequence). The CDR3 loop spans 15 amino acids. Trimming pared 2 bases from V and 0 bases from J, leaving 5 bases between. Here the CDR3 DNA reads TGTGCCAGCAGTTTAGACAACTCTGGGGCCAACGTCCTGACTTTC. Translated: CASSLDNSGANVLTF.

The chain recombines TRBV5-4 with TRBJ2-7; TRBD1 agrees at 7 bases. The CDR3 runs 14 residues. In germline, CDR1 is SGHNT, CDR2 YYREEE (reference sequence). V lost 7 bases and J lost 4; bases outside the gene matches: 11. DNA for the CDR3: TGTGCCAGCGCGACACAGGGGTTAAATTACGAGCAGTACTTC. Translated, it gives CASATQGLNYEQYF.

V is TRBV29-1 and J is TRBJ2-7; D is uncertain. V was pared by 0 bases and J by 2 bases, with 8 bases between. Germline CDR1 is SQVTM and CDR2 is ANQGSEA. The CDR3 spans 13 residues. The CDR3 here is CSVEEGLAYEQYF. The CDR3, as DNA: TGCAGCGTTGAAGAGGGCCTTGCCTACGAGCAGTACTTC.

CDR3: CASSVHGGLYSNQPQHF. The CDR3, as DNA: TGTGCCAGCAGCGTCCACGGGGGCCTATATAGCAATCAGCCCCAGCATTTT. The chain couples TRBV7-2 to TRBJ1-5, with D maybe TRBD1 (6 bases). The germline V gene encodes CDR1 SGHTA and CDR2 FQGNSA. The CDR3 totals 17 residues. V lost 5 bases, J lost 0 bases, and 17 bases lay in between.

This clone was counted between two and nine times. The chain is built from TRBV5-5 and TRBJ2-7; D is unclear. The CDR3 is made up of 12 amino acids. Trimming stripped 0 bases from V and 5 bases from J, with 6 bases between. Germline V gene lookup returns CDR1 SGHKS and CDR2 YYEKEE (reference sequence). The CDR3 sequence: CASSLAGNEQYF. The CDR3 nucleotides read TGTGCCAGCAGCTTGGCTGGGAACGAGCAGTACTTC.

The CDR3 DNA reads TGCAGCGTTGAGGGGGAAATGAACACTGAAGCTTTCTTT. It codes for CSVEGEMNTEAFF. V usage is TRBV29-1 and J usage is TRBJ1-1, with TRBD1 as a possible D gene (5 bases). In germline, CDR1 is SQVTM, CDR2 ANQGSEA. V was pared by 3 bases and J by 0 bases, with 8 bases between. This CDR3 contains 13 residues.

This clone was recorded a few times. V usage is TRBV28 and J usage is TRBJ1-4, with D hard to call. CDR1 is MDHEN, CDR2 SYDVKM, per germline. The CDR3 contains 13 residues. The ends were cut back, 3 bases at V and 8 bases at J, with 10 bases in the middle. CDR3 amino acids: CASSFGLGEKLFF. CDR3 coding DNA: TGTGCCAGCAGTTTTGGGCTGGGAGAAAAACTGTTTTTT.

The chain carries TRBV18 and TRBJ2-5, with TRBD2 matching over 14 bases. The CDR3 sequence is 15 residues long. The germline V gene has CDR1 KGHSH and CDR2 LQKENI. The trim removed 4 bases at V and 4 bases at J, leaving 2 bases unmatched. The chain's CDR3 is CASSRTSGRLETQYF. The CDR3 coding sequence is TGTGCCAGCTCACGGACTAGCGGGAGGCTAGAGACCCAGTACTTC.

The V gene is TRBV6-2 or TRBV6-3, the J gene TRBJ1-1; TRBD1 agrees at 10 bases. The CDR3 totals 15 residues. CDR1 and CDR2 from the germline V gene are MNHEY and SVGEGT. V lost 4 bases, J lost 3 bases, and 5 bases stayed unmatched. The chain's CDR3 is CASSFRDRGHTEAFF. CDR3 DNA: TGTGCCAGCAGTTTCCGGGACAGGGGACACACTGAAGCTTTCTTT.

This chain links TRBV5-8 with TRBJ2-5, with 9 nucleotides matching TRBD1. The CDR3 runs to 14 residues. Germline trimming cut 3 bases from V and 4 bases from J; bases unmatched to any gene: 4. Germline CDR1 SGHTS, CDR2 YDEGEE. CDR3 protein: CASSYDRGGETQYF. CDR3 bases: TGTGCCAGCAGCTATGACAGGGGGGGAGAGACCCAGTACTTC.

By share, this clone counts as large. The chain employs TRBV9 and TRBJ2-2; 7 bases fit TRBD1. The CDR3 spans 15 residues. J was trimmed by 4 bases and V by 4 bases; bases with no gene match: 7. Germline lookup yields CDR1 SGDLS and CDR2 YYNGEE. CDR3 coding DNA: TGTGCCAGCAGCCTCCGGGACAGTACCACCGGGGAGCTGTTTTTT. Amino acids: CASSLRDSTTGELFF.

Only a few counts were recorded for this clone. The J gene is TRBJ2-7, the V gene TRBV10-3; D remains unclear. Germline CDR1 is ENHRY and CDR2 is SYGVKD. CDR3 length: 14 residues. Between the trimmed V and J ends, which lost 8 bases and 2 bases, there was a span of 16 bases. The CDR3, as DNA: TGTGCCATCGGGGTTTCTGACGGAGCCTACGAGCAGTACTTC. As protein: CAIGVSDGAYEQYF.

This clone turned up a few times. The genes are TRBV7-2 and TRBJ1-6, with D tentatively TRBD1 (6 bases). Between the trimmed V and J ends, which lost 1 base and 9 bases, there was a span of 16 bases. Germline loops: CDR1 SGHTA, CDR2 FQGNSA. The CDR3 contains 16 residues. CDR3 coding DNA: TGTGCCAGCAGCTTAGGGCCCGGGGGGCGGGCTTCACCCCTCCACTTT. Its protein is CASSLGPGGRASPLHF.

By sample fraction, this clone is large (0.1 to 1%). The chain links TRBV5-5 to TRBJ2-7; the match to TRBD2 covers 14 bases. Germline assignment: CDR1 SGHKS and CDR2 YYEKEE (reference sequence). V shed 4 bases, J shed 0 bases, and the junction held 12 bases outside the gene matches. The CDR3 is 19 residues long. The CDR3 coding sequence is TGTGCCAGCAGCCCCCAGTCGGGGACTAGCGGGAGCCGCTCCTACGAGCAGTACTTC. This encodes CASSPQSGTSGSRSYEQYF.

In its sample, this clone ranks as medium-sized (0.01 to 0.1%). The identical CDR3 is also encoded by other nucleotide sequences in the sample. V gene TRBV5-1 combines with J gene TRBJ1-1; D might be TRBD1 (5 bases). Per the germline V gene, CDR1 is SGHRS and CDR2 is YFSETQ. V lost 2 bases and J lost 4, with 12 bases in between. The CDR3 is 14 residues long. The CDR3, as DNA: TGCGCCAGCAGCTTCGGAGGGGAGGGCACTGAAGCTTTCTTT. Protein product: CASSFGGEGTEAFF.

The gene calls are TRBV4-2 and TRBJ2-1, with a tentative D call TRBD2 (6 bases). This CDR3 has 16 amino acids. V was trimmed by 1 base and J by 1 base, leaving 11 bases between them. Germline CDR1 reads LGHNA; CDR2 reads YNFKEQ. The CDR3 sequence is CASSQAVGGSYNEQFF. For the CDR3, the DNA is TGTGCCAGCAGCCAAGCCGTGGGAGGTTCCTACAATGAGCAGTTCTTC.

The chain carries TRBV28 and TRBJ2-1; D remains unclear. The V gene's germline CDR1 is MDHEN and CDR2 SYDVKM. The CDR3 has 13 amino acids. Trimming removed 6 bases at V and 4 bases at J, with 10 bases between. CDR3 in amino acids: CASRGVGYNEQFF. CDR3 nucleotide sequence: TGTGCCAGCAGAGGCGTGGGTTACAATGAGCAGTTCTTC.

V gene TRBV2 combines with J gene TRBJ1-2; D remains unclear. CDR3 length: 12 amino acids. V gave up 6 bases and J gave up 2 bases, with 7 bases separating them. Per germline, CDR1 SNHLY and CDR2 FYNNEI. The CDR3 coding sequence is TGTGCCAGCAGCCGTCTGAACTATGGCTACACCTTC. This encodes CASSRLNYGYTF. The full variable domain, its missing parts supplied by reference TRBV2 and TRBJ1-2, is EPEVTQTPSHQVTQMGQEVILRCVPISNHLYFYWYRQILGQKVEFLVSFYNNEISEKSEIFDDQFSVERPDGSNFTLKIRSTKLEDSAMYFCASSRLNYGYTFGSGTRLTVV.

The CDR3 DNA is TGTGCCAGCAGCTTAGAGGGACAGGGGAGAGAGCAGTACTTC. Translated, it gives CASSLEGQGREQYF. The chain uses TRBV7-6 and TRBJ2-7; 10 bases match TRBD1. Unmatched junction bases numbered 4, after V lost 1 base and J lost 7 bases. CDR1 and CDR2 (germline): SGHVS, FNYEAQ. This CDR3 comprises 14 residues.

V usage is TRBV7-6 and J usage is TRBJ2-5, with no clear D. This CDR3 contains 14 residues. V shed 5 bases and J shed 2 bases, with 12 bases lying between them. CDR1 and CDR2 (germline): SGHVS, FNYEAQ. CDR3 residues: CASSRTHLQETQYF. CDR3 DNA: TGTGCCAGCAGCCGTACCCATCTTCAAGAGACCCAGTACTTC.

V and J are TRBV29-1 and TRBJ2-3; 9 bases fit TRBD2. Germline assignment: CDR1 SQVTM and CDR2 ANQGSEA. V shed 6 bases and J 6 bases; nucleotides not matched to a gene: 13. The CDR3 is 15 residues long. DNA for the CDR3: TGCAGCGTGTCCCTCGCGGGGGGGCCTTCGGATACGCAGTATTTT. Translation gives CSVSLAGGPSDTQYF.

The rearrangement links TRBV7-3 to TRBJ2-5; 9 nucleotides align to TRBD2. There are 14 residues in the CDR3. V lost 5 bases and J lost 5; bases outside the gene matches: 6. The V gene's germline CDR1 is SGHTA and CDR2 FQGTGA. CDR3 bases: TGTGCCAGCAGCCTCCATAGCGGGAGCGAGACCCAGTACTTC. It yields the protein CASSLHSGSETQYF.

This rearrangement joins TRBV5-4 to TRBJ2-7; unclear D gene. The CDR3 runs to 13 residues. CDR1 and CDR2 from the germline V gene are SGHNT and YYREEE (reference sequence). Between the trimmed V and J ends, which lost 2 bases and 3 bases, there was a span of 9 bases. As DNA, the CDR3 is TGTGCCAGCAGCTTTGGAACTGTCTACGAGCAGTACTTC. Protein product: CASSFGTVYEQYF.

The chain uses TRBV10-3 and TRBJ1-1; no reliable D call. This CDR3 region has 13 residues. Trimming took off 6 bases at V and 0 bases at J, with 8 bases between the two ends. In germline, CDR1 is ENHRY, CDR2 SYGVKD. CDR3 amino acids: CAIRVAVNTEAFF. CDR3 sequence (DNA): TGTGCCATCAGGGTCGCTGTGAACACTGAAGCTTTCTTT.